Shown below are 21 T cell receptor beta chains from a single sample sequenced in a study of beta chain features in type 1 diabetes (dated by TCRdb to between 2018 and 2020). Study-level results and caveats: In all four CD4+ subsets, TCRB CDR3 length was moderately but significantly shorter in type 1 diabetes patients.

Libraries were made using the immunoSEQ multiplex PCR assay. The entire isolated RNA was reverse transcribed using the High Capacity cDNA Reverse Transcription Kit, and thus expressed TCRB transcripts were sequenced. TCRdb took over this immuneACCESS table, retaining in-frame rearrangements with V and J assigned. Such tables are incomplete; in checked studies, under half of the missing clones stem from an unresolved V gene, and the remainder is unexplained. The sample table contains approximately 170,000 clones; only one count was recorded for approximately 8.1% of them. The ten largest clones add up to around 0.94% of the sample. The antigens these receptors bind are not known. The sequenced sample consisted of central memory CD4+ T cells from blood. These receptors were obtained from a woman between 40 and 50 years old with type 1 diabetes.

The chain couples TRBV28 to TRBJ1-2, with a possible D match to TRBD1 (5 bases). The CDR3 contains 14 residues. Germline CDR1 and CDR2: MDHEN and SYDVKM. The V gene lost 3 bases and the J gene lost 4 bases, with 12 bases spanning the gap. The CDR3 bases are TGTGCCAGCAGTTTGCAGCAGGGAGGCTATGGCTACACCTTC. The encoded protein is CASSLQQGGYGYTF.

This chain uses TRBV18 with TRBJ2-7, with 8 bases aligning to TRBD2. With 3 bases clipped from V and 6 bases from J, the junction kept 7 bases outside the gene matches. The CDR3 totals 14 residues. Germline V CDR1 and CDR2: KGHSH, LQKENI. CDR3 loop: CASSPGTRLGEQYF. CDR3 bases: TGTGCCAGCTCACCCGGGACTAGACTTGGCGAGCAGTACTTC.

This clone occurred a few times. The CDR3 region has the DNA TGCGCCAGCAGCTTGGAGGGGTACGGACACGAAAAACTGTTTTTT. Amino acid sequence: CASSLEGYGHEKLFF. The chain carries TRBV5-1 and TRBJ1-4; possibly TRBD1 for D (5 bases). V gave up 0 bases and J gave up 8 bases, with 14 bases separating them. The CDR3 loop spans 15 amino acids. Per germline, CDR1 SGHRS and CDR2 YFSETQ.

V usage is TRBV19 and J usage is TRBJ2-6; 8 positions agree with TRBD1. Per the germline V gene, CDR1 is LNHDA and CDR2 is SQIVND (reference sequence). V trimming: 7 bases; J trimming: 1 base; junction bases outside the gene matches: 3. This CDR3 is 15 amino acids long. The CDR3 sequence is CASKRQGSGANVLTF. CDR3 coding DNA: TGTGCCAGTAAGAGACAGGGGTCTGGGGCCAACGTCCTGACTTTC.

This clone was recorded a few times. The chain joins TRBV7-9 to TRBJ1-5, with TRBD1 identical over 7 bases. CDR1 is SEHNR, CDR2 FQNEAQ, per germline (reference sequence). CDR3 length: 13 residues. The junction had 5 bases not matched to a gene; V was cut back by 5 bases and J by 7 bases. The CDR3 protein is CASSQTGYQPQHF. DNA of the CDR3: TGTGCCAGCAGCCAGACAGGGTACCAGCCCCAGCATTTT.

This clone was counted only a few times. This chain connects TRBV30 to TRBJ1-2; D is possibly TRBD1 (5 bases). This CDR3 is 15 amino acids long. Trimming removed 1 base at V and 13 bases at J, with 25 bases between. CDR1 and CDR2 from the germline V gene are GTSNPN and SVGIG (reference sequence). The chain's CDR3 is CAWSGPVGPSGGCTF. The CDR3 DNA is TGTGCCTGGAGTGGCCCTGTCGGACCCTCGGGGGGGTGCACCTTC.

The chain links TRBV7-9 to TRBJ1-3; D remains ambiguous. CDR3 length: 13 amino acids. Germline CDR1 reads SEHNR; CDR2 reads FQNEAQ (reference sequence). Trimming shortened V by 3 bases and J by 3 bases, and 6 bases separated the two germline ends. In DNA, the CDR3 is TGTGCCAGCAGCTTGCCGAGTGGAAACACCATATATTTT. The encoded protein is CASSLPSGNTIYF. The entire variable domain, with the rest obtained from reference TRBV7-9 and TRBJ1-3, is as follows: DTGVSQNPRHKITKRGQNVTFRCDPISEHNRLYWYRQTLGQGPEFLTYFQNEAQLEKSRLLSDRFSAERPKGSFSTLEIQRTEQGDSAMYLCASSLPSGNTIYFGEGSWLTVV.

A few counts support this clone. The chain uses TRBV4-2 and TRBJ2-7, with 7 bases fitting TRBD2. V shed 4 bases and J 3 bases; nucleotides not matched to a gene: 12. The CDR3 totals 16 residues. Germline assignment: CDR1 LGHNA and CDR2 YNFKEQ. The CDR3 DNA is TGTGCCAGCAGCCGTTCAGGCGGGAGTAGGGGCTACGAGCAGTACTTC. Protein sequence: CASSRSGGSRGYEQYF.

The chain carries TRBV4-2 and TRBJ1-2; D gene ambiguous. CDR1 is LGHNA and CDR2 is YNFKEQ in the germline V gene. Trimming stripped 0 bases from V and 1 base from J, with 15 bases between. The CDR3 runs 17 residues. CDR3 in DNA: TGTGCCAGCAGCCAAGATCTTGGGGAGACAAGTAACTATGGCTACACCTTC. Translation gives CASSQDLGETSNYGYTF.

The V gene is TRBV4-3, the J gene TRBJ1-3; D may be TRBD1 (6 bases). The CDR3 loop spans 14 amino acids. The V and J ends lost 1 base and 2 bases respectively, with 6 bases between them. Germline V gene lookup returns CDR1 LGHNA and CDR2 YSLEER. The CDR3 protein is CASSQGGPGNTIYF. The CDR3 region has the DNA TGCGCCAGCAGCCAAGGGGGGCCTGGAAACACCATATATTTT.

The chain recombines TRBV5-6 with TRBJ1-6; 10 bases agree with TRBD1. The CDR3 runs 15 residues. V was pared by 3 bases and J by 7 bases, with 4 bases of the junction left unmatched. The V gene's germline CDR1 is SGHDT and CDR2 YYEEEE. The DNA for the CDR3 is TGTGCCAGCAGCTCCCCGGGACAGGGGAATTCACCCCTCCACTTT. This translates into CASSSPGQGNSPLHF.

This clone occurred a few times. V usage is TRBV6-5 and J usage is TRBJ1-1; D unclear. Germline CDR1 reads MNHEY; CDR2 reads SVGAGI. This CDR3 has 14 residues. V lost 7 bases, J lost 3 bases, and 15 bases lay in between. CDR3 coding DNA: TGTGCCAGCATGGGTAGGCAGAGGGACACTGAAGCTTTCTTT. This encodes CASMGRQRDTEAFF.

In its sample, this clone was seen many times. V usage is TRBV30 and J usage is TRBJ1-1; 7 nucleotides line up with TRBD1. The germline gives CDR1 GTSNPN, CDR2 SVGIG (reference sequence). J was trimmed by 5 bases and V by 0 bases; bases with no gene match: 6. The CDR3 length is 14 residues. The CDR3 spells CAWSVSRGWTEAFF. The CDR3 bases are TGTGCCTGGAGTGTTTCCAGGGGGTGGACTGAAGCTTTCTTT. Variable domain in full (rest from reference TRBV30 and TRBJ1-1): SQTIHQWPATLVQPVGSPLSLECTVEGTSNPNLYWYRQAAGRGLQLLFYSVGIGQISSEVPQNLSASRPQDRQFILSSKKLLLSDSGFYLCAWSVSRGWTEAFFGQGTRLTVV.

This clone was recorded a few times. The chain carries TRBV30 and TRBJ1-1, with D maybe TRBD1 (5 bases). This CDR3 has 12 amino acids. V lost 1 base to trimming and J lost 9 bases, with 12 bases between them. Germline CDR1 is GTSNPN and CDR2 is SVGIG (reference sequence). This chain's CDR3 is CAWSGQGVKAFF. Here the CDR3 DNA reads TGTGCCTGGAGTGGTCAGGGTGTGAAAGCTTTCTTT. Supplemented by reference TRBV30 and TRBJ1-1, the full variable domain reads SQTIHQWPATLVQPVGSPLSLECTVEGTSNPNLYWYRQAAGRGLQLLFYSVGIGQISSEVPQNLSASRPQDRQFILSSKKLLLSDSGFYLCAWSGQGVKAFFGQGTRLTVV.

The V and J genes are TRBV7-3 and TRBJ1-1; D is unresolved. Trimming took 3 bases from V and 6 from J, leaving 14 bases between them. The CDR3 length is 14 residues. Germline CDR1 is SGHTA and CDR2 is FQGTGA. The CDR3 loop is CASSFGSSGAEAFF. The CDR3 coding sequence is TGTGCCAGCAGCTTCGGAAGTTCAGGCGCTGAAGCTTTCTTT.

This clone was recorded a few times. The genes are TRBV4-3 and TRBJ2-1; 8 bases agree with TRBD1. CDR1 and CDR2 from the germline V gene are LGHNA and YSLEER. Trimming removed 0 bases from V and 2 bases from J; junction bases left unmatched: 6. This CDR3 has 17 residues. The CDR3 nucleotides read TGCGCCAGCAGCCAAGATGGGGGGACAGGAACCTACAATGAGCAGTTCTTC. Translating gives CASSQDGGTGTYNEQFF.

The V call is TRBV6-1, the J call TRBJ1-2; D is possibly TRBD1 (6 bases). Germline CDR1 is MNHNS and CDR2 is SASEGT. The CDR3 runs to 13 residues. Deletions cut 6 bases from V and 3 bases from J, with 11 bases between. The CDR3 is CASRPGQHYGYTF. Here the CDR3 DNA reads TGTGCCAGCAGACCGGGACAACACTATGGCTACACCTTC.

The chain employs TRBV30 and TRBJ1-1; possibly TRBD1 for D (5 bases). The CDR3 spans 13 residues. Trimming cost V 3 bases and J 1 base, with 9 bases left between them. Germline CDR1 is GTSNPN and CDR2 is SVGIG (reference sequence). The CDR3 DNA reads TGTGCCTGGAGGGTACAGGAGAACACTGAAGCTTTCTTT. It encodes CAWRVQENTEAFF. Variable domain in full (rest from reference TRBV30 and TRBJ1-1): SQTIHQWPATLVQPVGSPLSLECTVEGTSNPNLYWYRQAAGRGLQLLFYSVGIGQISSEVPQNLSASRPQDRQFILSSKKLLLSDSGFYLCAWRVQENTEAFFGQGTRLTVV.

This chain uses TRBV2 with TRBJ2-1, with 9 bases that match TRBD1. V lost 6 bases, J lost 8 bases, and 14 bases stayed unmatched. The CDR3 is made up of 16 amino acids. CDR1 and CDR2 from the germline V gene are SNHLY and FYNNEI. The CDR3 nucleotides read TGTGCCAGCAGGCCTCCGGGACAGGGACACGGCGATGAGCAGTTCTTC. This sequence encodes CASRPPGQGHGDEQFF.

V gene TRBV27 combines with J gene TRBJ1-2, with 8 nucleotides matching TRBD1. The V and J ends lost 3 bases and 7 bases, in that order; junction bases with no gene match: 4. CDR3 length: 13 residues. Germline CDR1 MNHEY, CDR2 SMNVEV (reference sequence). DNA of the CDR3: TGTGCCAGCAGTTTGCACACAGGGGGTGGCTACACCTTC. Its protein product is CASSLHTGGGYTF.

This clone was seen only a few times. The rearrangement links TRBV9 to TRBJ2-1; 14 nucleotides agree with TRBD2. The J segment lost 5 bases and the V segment lost 4 bases, leaving 2 bases of the junction unmatched. CDR3 length: 15 residues. CDR1 SGDLS and CDR2 YYNGEE come from the germline V gene. CDR3 loop: CASSWTSGGNNEQFF. As DNA, the CDR3 is TGTGCCAGCAGCTGGACTAGCGGGGGGAACAATGAGCAGTTCTTC.